The rows below give T cell receptor beta chains drawn from one sample of a study of control samples from healthy donors and cancer patients. Using immunoSEQ multiplex PCR, the repertoire was profiled, and TCRdb retains in-frame clones only, with some absent. The repertoire has over 200,000 clones, more than 65% of them found once; the top ten carry less than 15%. Sample: PBMCs. All receptors derive from a woman in her sixties or seventies with lung cancer. Each CDR3 is given with its conserved first and last residue. D genes are given only for firm matches. Some rows have no size entry. The others give once, few or many, or a class for an expanded clone.

v_gene: TRBV6-5
d_gene: -
abundance: few
j_gene: TRBJ1-5
CDR3nt: TGTGCCAGCAGACCGGACAGCCGGGGGGCTCAGCCCCAGCATTTT
CDR3aa: CASRPDSRGAQPQHF

v_gene: TRBV2
d_gene: TRBD1
abundance: once
j_gene: TRBJ1-4
CDR3nt: TGTGCCAGCAGTGACCCCAGGGGGAATGAAAAACTGTTTTTT
CDR3aa: CASSDPRGNEKLFF

v_gene: TRBV27
d_gene: TRBD1
abundance: -
j_gene: TRBJ2-2
CDR3nt: TGTGCCAGCAGACCTCACCCTGGACAGGGGAACACCGGGGAGCTGTTTTTT
CDR3aa: CASRPHPGQGNTGELFF

v_gene: TRBV11-2
d_gene: TRBD2
abundance: -
j_gene: TRBJ2-3
CDR3nt: TGTGCCAGCAGGCCAGTCAGCGGGGTCACAGATACGCAGTATTTT
CDR3aa: CASRPVSGVTDTQYF

v_gene: TRBV5-1
d_gene: TRBD1
abundance: -
j_gene: TRBJ2-7
CDR3nt: TGCGCCAGCAGTTGGGACAGGGTGGGCGAGCAGTACTTC
CDR3aa: CASSWDRVGEQYF

v_gene: TRBV4-1
d_gene: TRBD1
abundance: -
j_gene: TRBJ1-5
CDR3nt: TGCGCCAGCAGCCAAACTCCTAGACAGGGAGGCCAGCCCCAGCATTTT
CDR3aa: CASSQTPRQGGQPQHF

v_gene: TRBV7-3
d_gene: -
abundance: -
j_gene: TRBJ2-3
CDR3nt: TGTGCCAGCAGCTTCCTGGGCACAGATACGCAGTATTTT
CDR3aa: CASSFLGTDTQYF

v_gene: TRBV6-5
d_gene: TRBD1
abundance: -
j_gene: TRBJ2-5
CDR3nt: TGTGCCAGCAGACGACAGGGGGGGGAGACCCAGTACTTC
CDR3aa: CASRRQGGETQYF

v_gene: TRBV3-1/TRBV3-2
d_gene: TRBD1
abundance: once
j_gene: TRBJ1-2
CDR3nt: TGTGCCAGCAGCCACGCGGGACAGGAGTTTTATGGCTACACCTTC
CDR3aa: CASSHAGQEFYGYTF

v_gene: TRBV6-5
d_gene: -
abundance: -
j_gene: TRBJ2-2
CDR3nt: TGTGCCAGCAGGGGGACTGTTAACACCGGGGAGCTGTTTTTT
CDR3aa: CASRGTVNTGELFF

v_gene: TRBV24-1
d_gene: -
abundance: few
j_gene: TRBJ2-5
CDR3nt: TGTGCCACCAGTGATTTAGAGACCCAGTACTTC
CDR3aa: CATSDLETQYF

v_gene: TRBV7-6
d_gene: -
abundance: -
j_gene: TRBJ1-6
CDR3nt: TGTGCCAGCAGCTTAGTCCAGTCCGGGACAAACAAGGGATCACCCCTCCACTTT
CDR3aa: CASSLVQSGTNKGSPLHF

v_gene: TRBV7-2
d_gene: TRBD1
abundance: -
j_gene: TRBJ1-2
CDR3nt: TGTGCCAGCACCCGCACAGGGGGCGGCTATGGCTACACCTTC
CDR3aa: CASTRTGGGYGYTF

v_gene: TRBV5-6
d_gene: -
abundance: -
j_gene: TRBJ2-2
CDR3nt: TGTGCCAGCAGGTTGAACAGGGCCGGGGAGCTGTTTTTT
CDR3aa: CASRLNRAGELFF

v_gene: TRBV6-2/TRBV6-3
d_gene: -
abundance: -
j_gene: TRBJ2-2
CDR3nt: TGTGCCAGCAGTTACCTAAAACATACCGGGGAGCTGTTTTTT
CDR3aa: CASSYLKHTGELFF

v_gene: TRBV10-3
d_gene: -
abundance: -
j_gene: TRBJ2-7
CDR3nt: TGTGCCATCAGTGAGTCCGCGGGGGAGCAGTACTTC
CDR3aa: CAISESAGEQYF

v_gene: TRBV6-6
d_gene: -
abundance: -
j_gene: TRBJ1-3
CDR3nt: TGTGCCAGCACCACGGGGGCAGGCTCTGGAAACACCATATATTTT
CDR3aa: CASTTGAGSGNTIYF

v_gene: TRBV5-5
d_gene: TRBD1
abundance: -
j_gene: TRBJ1-4
CDR3nt: TGTGCCAGCAGCTTGGTGGGAGAGGGGGCGAATGAAAAACTGTTTTTT
CDR3aa: CASSLVGEGANEKLFF

v_gene: TRBV27
d_gene: -
abundance: once
j_gene: TRBJ2-7
CDR3nt: TGTGCCAGCAGTTTGGATCCCGGGCTACCTAAGCAGTACTTC
CDR3aa: CASSLDPGLPKQYF

v_gene: TRBV7-9
d_gene: TRBD1
abundance: -
j_gene: TRBJ1-2
CDR3nt: TGTGCCAGCAGCTTAACAGGGGGCAACTATGGCTACACCTTC
CDR3aa: CASSLTGGNYGYTF

v_gene: TRBV6-5
d_gene: TRBD1
abundance: -
j_gene: TRBJ1-5
CDR3nt: TGTGCCAGCAGTACCACGACAGGGACGGGTCAGCCCCAGCATTTT
CDR3aa: CASSTTTGTGQPQHF

v_gene: TRBV29-1
d_gene: -
abundance: -
j_gene: TRBJ2-3
CDR3nt: TGCAGCGTGATGACAGTTTTCACAGATACGCAGTATTTT
CDR3aa: CSVMTVFTDTQYF

v_gene: TRBV7-9
d_gene: TRBD1
abundance: once
j_gene: TRBJ1-1
CDR3nt: TGTGCCAGCAGCCCGGACAGGGGATGGAGCACTGAAGCTTTCTTT
CDR3aa: CASSPDRGWSTEAFF

v_gene: TRBV19
d_gene: -
abundance: -
j_gene: TRBJ2-5
CDR3nt: TGTGCCAGTAGTATAGGGAGGGGTCGACGCCAGTACCAAGAGACCCAGTACTTC
CDR3aa: CASSIGRGRRQYQETQYF

v_gene: TRBV6-6
d_gene: -
abundance: -
j_gene: TRBJ2-5
CDR3nt: TGTGCCAGCAGTCCCTTCCCTTCCGGGGGTGTTCAAGAGACCCAGTACTTC
CDR3aa: CASSPFPSGGVQETQYF

v_gene: TRBV9
d_gene: -
abundance: -
j_gene: TRBJ2-5
CDR3nt: TGTGCCAGCAGCGTAGGAGGGGCGTTGGAGACCCAGTACTTC
CDR3aa: CASSVGGALETQYF

v_gene: TRBV30
d_gene: TRBD2
abundance: -
j_gene: TRBJ2-3
CDR3nt: TGTGCCTGGTCCGCGCTAGCGGGTTCCACAGATACGCAGTATTTT
CDR3aa: CAWSALAGSTDTQYF

v_gene: TRBV5-4
d_gene: -
abundance: -
j_gene: TRBJ1-1
CDR3nt: TGTGCCAGCAGCTTGGAGGGAGGGCTTGAAGCTTTCTTT
CDR3aa: CASSLEGGLEAFF

v_gene: TRBV4-2
d_gene: -
abundance: once
j_gene: TRBJ2-3
CDR3nt: TGTGCCAGCAGCCAAGCAAGGAGGACTAGCACAGATACGCAGTATTTT
CDR3aa: CASSQARRTSTDTQYF

v_gene: TRBV12-3/TRBV12-4
d_gene: TRBD1
abundance: -
j_gene: TRBJ2-7
CDR3nt: TGTGCCAGCACTTGGGACAGGGCCTACGAGCAGTACTTC
CDR3aa: CASTWDRAYEQYF

v_gene: TRBV5-1
d_gene: -
abundance: -
j_gene: TRBJ1-2
CDR3nt: TGCGCCAGCAGCCTGGACTCTAACTATGGCTACACCTTC
CDR3aa: CASSLDSNYGYTF

v_gene: TRBV5-8
d_gene: TRBD1
abundance: -
j_gene: TRBJ2-7
CDR3nt: TGTGCCAGCAGCGAAGACAGGGGGACGAAGTACTTC
CDR3aa: CASSEDRGTKYF

v_gene: TRBV3-1/TRBV3-2
d_gene: TRBD2
abundance: -
j_gene: TRBJ2-1
CDR3nt: TGTGCCAGCAGCCGACTAGCGGGAGGGTACAATGAGCAGTTCTTC
CDR3aa: CASSRLAGGYNEQFF

v_gene: TRBV13
d_gene: -
abundance: -
j_gene: TRBJ2-7
CDR3nt: TGTGCCAGCAGCTTAGGGACGGCGCAGGCGAGTTACGAGCAGTACTTC
CDR3aa: CASSLGTAQASYEQYF

v_gene: TRBV12-3/TRBV12-4
d_gene: TRBD1
abundance: once
j_gene: TRBJ1-1
CDR3nt: TGTGCCAGCAGCCCAGGGGGCACTGAAGCTTTCTTT
CDR3aa: CASSPGGTEAFF

v_gene: TRBV2
d_gene: -
abundance: -
j_gene: TRBJ2-3
CDR3nt: TGTGCCAGCAGCCTAAACGGGCAGGGCCAATCAGATACGCAGTATTTT
CDR3aa: CASSLNGQGQSDTQYF

v_gene: TRBV28
d_gene: -
abundance: -
j_gene: TRBJ1-1
CDR3nt: TGTGCCAGCAGTCCGCGGGGAGGGGTTATGAACACTGAAGCTTTCTTT
CDR3aa: CASSPRGGVMNTEAFF

v_gene: TRBV3-1/TRBV3-2
d_gene: TRBD2
abundance: -
j_gene: TRBJ2-3
CDR3nt: TGTGCCAGCAGTCCCCAGTGGTTGGGGAGGGCAGATACGCAGTATTTT
CDR3aa: CASSPQWLGRADTQYF

v_gene: TRBV5-4
d_gene: -
abundance: -
j_gene: TRBJ1-3
CDR3nt: TGTGCCAGCAGCTTGGAACCGGGCCCTGGAAACACCATATATTTT
CDR3aa: CASSLEPGPGNTIYF

v_gene: TRBV4-1
d_gene: -
abundance: -
j_gene: TRBJ1-2
CDR3nt: TGCGCCAGCAGCCAAGATGACAGGTCTAACTATGGCTACACCTTC
CDR3aa: CASSQDDRSNYGYTF

v_gene: TRBV10-2
d_gene: TRBD1
abundance: -
j_gene: TRBJ1-5
CDR3nt: TGCGCCAGACACCCGGACAGGGGGCTTAGCAATCAGCCCCAGCATTTT
CDR3aa: CARHPDRGLSNQPQHF

v_gene: TRBV6-1
d_gene: TRBD1
abundance: many
j_gene: TRBJ2-5
CDR3nt: TGTGCCAGCAGTGAGAACAGGGGGCGGGAGACCCAGTACTTC
CDR3aa: CASSENRGRETQYF

v_gene: TRBV15
d_gene: TRBD1
abundance: -
j_gene: TRBJ1-1
CDR3nt: TGTGCCACCAGCACACCCGGGGCAGGGGGACTAAGAAACACTGAAGCTTTCTTT
CDR3aa: CATSTPGAGGLRNTEAFF

v_gene: TRBV19
d_gene: -
abundance: -
j_gene: TRBJ1-5
CDR3nt: TGTGCCAGTAGTATACGACTGACTTTCAATCAGCCCCAGCATTTT
CDR3aa: CASSIRLTFNQPQHF

v_gene: TRBV7-2
d_gene: -
abundance: few
j_gene: TRBJ1-5
CDR3nt: TGTGCCAGCAGCCCCCGGGCCCCGCATTTT
CDR3aa: CASSPRAPHF

v_gene: TRBV19
d_gene: -
abundance: -
j_gene: TRBJ1-1
CDR3nt: TGTGCCAGTAGTATAGGGGTTCTTGGGGGCCTGATGAACACTGAAGCTTTCTTT
CDR3aa: CASSIGVLGGLMNTEAFF

v_gene: TRBV30
d_gene: TRBD2
abundance: -
j_gene: TRBJ2-7
CDR3nt: TGTGCCTGGAGTGTAAAAACAGCGGGAGCTTCCTACGAGCAGTACTTC
CDR3aa: CAWSVKTAGASYEQYF

v_gene: TRBV18
d_gene: TRBD1
abundance: many
j_gene: TRBJ1-1
CDR3nt: TGTGCCAGCTCACCACCGGGACAGATAATGAACACTGAAGCTTTCTTT
CDR3aa: CASSPPGQIMNTEAFF

v_gene: TRBV9
d_gene: TRBD2
abundance: -
j_gene: TRBJ2-3
CDR3nt: TGTGCCAGCAGCGTAGGGGTAGCGGGGGGAAGGACAGATACGCAGTATTTT
CDR3aa: CASSVGVAGGRTDTQYF

v_gene: TRBV28
d_gene: TRBD1
abundance: once
j_gene: TRBJ1-2
CDR3nt: TGTGCCAGCAGTCCCTCTGGGACAGAGGCGTTTAACTATGGCTACACCTTC
CDR3aa: CASSPSGTEAFNYGYTF

v_gene: TRBV5-1
d_gene: -
abundance: -
j_gene: TRBJ1-1
CDR3nt: TGCGCCAGCAGCTTAGGGGAGGCTGAAGCTTTCTTT
CDR3aa: CASSLGEAEAFF

v_gene: TRBV9
d_gene: TRBD1
abundance: -
j_gene: TRBJ1-4
CDR3nt: TGTGCCAGCAGCACCCGGGACAGGGGGGAAAAACTGTTTTTT
CDR3aa: CASSTRDRGEKLFF

v_gene: TRBV18
d_gene: -
abundance: -
j_gene: TRBJ1-1
CDR3nt: TGTGCCAGCTCACCAGGGGTCGTGAACACTGAAGCTTTCTTT
CDR3aa: CASSPGVVNTEAFF

v_gene: TRBV3-1/TRBV3-2
d_gene: TRBD2
abundance: -
j_gene: TRBJ2-7
CDR3nt: TGTGCCAGCAGCCAAGACCGATCTAGCGGCTACGAGCAGTACTTC
CDR3aa: CASSQDRSSGYEQYF

v_gene: TRBV6-6
d_gene: -
abundance: -
j_gene: TRBJ1-2
CDR3nt: TGTGCCAGCAGTTACCTCGAAAGGGGAGGCTATGGCTACACCTTC
CDR3aa: CASSYLERGGYGYTF